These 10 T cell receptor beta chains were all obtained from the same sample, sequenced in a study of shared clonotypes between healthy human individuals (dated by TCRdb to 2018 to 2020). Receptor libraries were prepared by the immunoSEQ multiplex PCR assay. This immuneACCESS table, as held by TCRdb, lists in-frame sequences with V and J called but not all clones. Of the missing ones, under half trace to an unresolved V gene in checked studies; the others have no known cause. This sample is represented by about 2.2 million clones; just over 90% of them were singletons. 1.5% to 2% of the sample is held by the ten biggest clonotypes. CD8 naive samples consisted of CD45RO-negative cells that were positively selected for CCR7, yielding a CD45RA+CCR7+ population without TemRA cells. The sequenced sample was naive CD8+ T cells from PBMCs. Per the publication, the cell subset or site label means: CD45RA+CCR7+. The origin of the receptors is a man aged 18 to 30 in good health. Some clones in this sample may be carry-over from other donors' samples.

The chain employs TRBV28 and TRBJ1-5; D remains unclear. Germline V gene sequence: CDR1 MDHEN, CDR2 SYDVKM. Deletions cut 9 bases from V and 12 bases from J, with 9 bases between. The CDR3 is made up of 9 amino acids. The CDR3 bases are TGTGCCAGATTCCCTGGCCAGCATTTT. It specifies CARFPGQHF.

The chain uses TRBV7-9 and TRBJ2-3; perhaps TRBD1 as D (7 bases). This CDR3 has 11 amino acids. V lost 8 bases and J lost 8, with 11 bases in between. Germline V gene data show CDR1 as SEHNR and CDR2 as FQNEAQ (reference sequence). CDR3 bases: TGTGCCAGCCCTCAGGGGGGTACGCAGTATTTT. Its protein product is CASPQGGTQYF.

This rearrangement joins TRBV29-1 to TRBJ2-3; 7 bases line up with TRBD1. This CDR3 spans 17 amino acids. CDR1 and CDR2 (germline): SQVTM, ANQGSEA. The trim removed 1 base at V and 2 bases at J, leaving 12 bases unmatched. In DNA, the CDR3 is TGCAGCGTTGAAGTGGATAGCGTCAGGGGGACCACAGATACGCAGTATTTT. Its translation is CSVEVDSVRGTTDTQYF.

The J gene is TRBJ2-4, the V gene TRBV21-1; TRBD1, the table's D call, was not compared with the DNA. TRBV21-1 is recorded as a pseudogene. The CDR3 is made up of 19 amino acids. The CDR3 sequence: CASSNGPGQGPIAKNIQYF. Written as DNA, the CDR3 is TGTGCCAGCAGCAATGGTCCGGGACAGGGACCGATAGCCAAAAACATTCAGTACTTC.

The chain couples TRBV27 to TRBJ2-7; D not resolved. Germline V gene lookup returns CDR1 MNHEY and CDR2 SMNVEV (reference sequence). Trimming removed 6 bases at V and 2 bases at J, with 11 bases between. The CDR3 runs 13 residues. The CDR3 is CASRKGRAYEQYF. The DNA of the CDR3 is TGTGCCAGCAGGAAGGGCAGAGCCTACGAGCAGTACTTC.

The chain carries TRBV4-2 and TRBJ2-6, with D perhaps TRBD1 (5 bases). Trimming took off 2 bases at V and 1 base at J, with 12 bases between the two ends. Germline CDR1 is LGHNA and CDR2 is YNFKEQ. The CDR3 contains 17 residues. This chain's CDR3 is CASSQIWRTSGANVLTF. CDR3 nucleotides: TGTGCCAGCAGCCAAATTTGGCGGACATCTGGGGCCAACGTCCTGACTTTC.

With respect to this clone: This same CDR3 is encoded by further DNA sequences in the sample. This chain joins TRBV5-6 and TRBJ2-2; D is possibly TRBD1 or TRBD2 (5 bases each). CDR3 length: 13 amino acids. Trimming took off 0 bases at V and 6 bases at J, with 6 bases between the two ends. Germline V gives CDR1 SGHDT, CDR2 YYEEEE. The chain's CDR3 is CASSLVGAGELFF. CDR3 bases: TGTGCCAGCAGCTTGGTGGGGGCCGGGGAGCTGTTTTTT.

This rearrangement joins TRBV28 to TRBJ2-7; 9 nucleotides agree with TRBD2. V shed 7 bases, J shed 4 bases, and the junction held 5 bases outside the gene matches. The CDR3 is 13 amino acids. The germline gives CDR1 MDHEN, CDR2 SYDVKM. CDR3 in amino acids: CASTLAGKYEQYF. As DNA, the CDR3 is TGTGCCAGCACGCTAGCGGGAAAGTACGAGCAGTACTTC.

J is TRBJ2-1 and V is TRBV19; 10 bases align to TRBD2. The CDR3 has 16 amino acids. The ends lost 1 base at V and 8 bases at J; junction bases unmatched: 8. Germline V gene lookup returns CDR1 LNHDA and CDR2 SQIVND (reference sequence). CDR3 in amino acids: CASSIVSGGIGDEQFF. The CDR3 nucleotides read TGTGCCAGTAGTATAGTTAGCGGGGGGATCGGCGATGAGCAGTTCTTC. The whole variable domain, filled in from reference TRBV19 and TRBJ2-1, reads DGGITQSPKYLFRKEGQNVTLSCEQNLNHDAMYWYRQDPGQGLRLIYYSQIVNDFQKGDIAEGYSVSREKKESFPLTVTSAQKNPTAFYLCASSIVSGGIGDEQFFGPGTRLTVL.

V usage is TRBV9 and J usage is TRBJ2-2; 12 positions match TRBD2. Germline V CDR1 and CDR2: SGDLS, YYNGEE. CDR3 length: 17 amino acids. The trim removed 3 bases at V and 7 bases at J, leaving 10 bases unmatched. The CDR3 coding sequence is TGTGCCAGCAGCGCGACCCTGACTAGCGGGAGAGTCGGGGAGCTGTTTTTT. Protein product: CASSATLTSGRVGELFF.